Sequencing of this TCR beta chain was carried out in a study of T cells in Graves' hyperthyroidism and ophthalmopathy (dated by TCRdb to the late 2010s). Describing the broader study: To identify TCR V-J signatures that set the groups apart, the researchers used a discovery cohort of about a hundred patients, made up of around 42 with Graves' ophthalmopathy and about 55 with stable Graves' hyperthyroidism. Prospective prediction of ophthalmopathy was tested in an independent validation cohort consisting of fewer than 20 hyperthyroidism patients and more than 15 patients who later progressed to ophthalmopathy. For training and testing, the 100 or so patients in the discovery cohort were randomly divided in a 7:3 ratio. The study also compared thyroid tissue and blood T-cell repertoires from several Graves' hyperthyroidism patients. Following sampling, methimazole starting at 30 mg daily was given to hyperthyroidism patients, and high-dose intravenous methylprednisolone was given to ophthalmopathy patients. TCR Vbeta CDR3 sequencing of 130 to 150 peripheral blood samples (43 ophthalmopathy, 75 hyperthyroidism and approximately 17 progressor patients) is reported in the paper.

Findings and caveats that apply to the study as a whole: Blood samples also contained most of the expanded thyroid clonotypes (frequency above 0.001), which suggests that blood repertoires may reflect thyroid immune responses. In cross-validation, a model built on a 13 V-J signature told ophthalmopathy apart from stable hyperthyroidism with 85% to 90% sensitivity and around 84% specificity, and in testing the same model reached 80%/75%. In validation, progression to ophthalmopathy was predicted by the model with about 70% sensitivity and 72% to 85% specificity, a median of approximately 7.1 months before onset. Sample size was not statistically predetermined, and investigators were not blinded to group allocation.

This clonotype appeared a single time. Its antigen is still unknown. No base quality information exists; no much larger clone differs at one position. One read alone is a weak basis. V lost 4 bases and J lost 4 bases, and the count of bases not matched to a germline gene is 9. Taken from the germline V gene (reference sequence), the CDR1 and CDR2 loops are DFQATT and SNEGSKA. Reading from cysteine to phenylalanine, the CDR3 counts 14 amino acids. Solely the CDR3 DNA is kept, with 42 bases framed from the first base. Amplification of TCR beta CDR3 regions was carried out from RNA transcripts. The first round of RT-PCR for the TCR CDR3 was performed with the HTBI primer set and the Qiagen OneStep RT-PCR kit. Libraries were constructed in a second round of multiplex PCR, after which size selection and purification were carried out. Libraries were sequenced paired-end with 100 bp reads on an Illumina HiSeq2000. The paper's data handling went like this. SOAPnuke was used to process the raw data, with reads discarded if the reads contained adapters or uncalled bases, had a mean Phred below 15, or lacked an exact constant-primer or identifier match. COPE v1.2.5 was used to merge high-quality paired reads, and clonotypes were defined as unique nucleotide sequences. MiTCR v1.1 was used to align the clonotypes against IMGT TRBV, TRBD and TRBJ reference segments. Analysis was restricted to V-J combinations with a frequency above 0.0001, which covered about 99% of repertoires. A TCS score was defined as the ratio between F50 (clonal expansion) and ExV (chaos), using BLOSUM62-based TCRdist between CDR3 peptides within each V-J. Welch's t-statistics and random forest reduced roughly 530 V-J features to some 14, which were used in a naive Bayes classifier (R e1071). The similarity between thyroid and blood repertoires was quantified using the Morisita-Horn index. TCRdb cleaned the public reads at Q25 with fastp, built clones with MiXCR and kept in-frame beta chains. Each record represents a unique CDR3 protein, reported with the most common genes and DNA among its rows. TCRdb's processing, not the authors' own work, is the source of the V and J calls. Across this sample there are roughly 500,000 distinct CDR3 sequences, with 46% seen only once. The biggest ten clones account for 35% to 50% of the sample.

Any patient with an uncontrolled infection, another autoimmune disease, pregnancy or lactation was excluded. Diagnoses were established on the basis of clinical symptoms, serum thyroxine and TRAb, thyroid ultrasound, and orbital computed tomography. Total RNA was extracted with Trizol reagent, and quality was checked on an Agilent 2100 Bioanalyzer. Sequencing was done on a sample of peripheral blood or thyroid tissue (not recorded which). This TCR was recovered from an adult woman with Graves' disease, either hyperthyroidism or ophthalmopathy (not recorded which). The chain joins TRBV20-1 to TRBJ2-5, with 7 bases aligning to TRBD1. The CDR3 sequence is CSATVDRERETQYF. The DNA is TGCAGTGCTACCGTCGACAGGGAGAGAGAGACCCAGTACTTC.